This T cell receptor (beta chain) was recovered during a study of blood T cell repertoires in COVID-19 (dated by TCRdb to the early 2020s). Notes on the research overall: Collaborator samples came from the United States, Italy and Spain and covered acute and convalescent phases of COVID-19. The dataset comprised deeply sampled blood TCRbeta repertoires from subjects exposed to, actively infected with, or recovered from COVID-19. Where available, HLA class I and class II types were taken from metadata supplied by the sample provider and were not determined by assay-based typing. The prospective study material was composed of cDNA or gDNA derived from T cells, B-cell-depleted T cells, or PBMCs. Sample metadata almost always included a de-identified subject ID, COVID-19 status, age in years and sex. The repertoires were released in a freely available public database meant as a resource for research on the immune response to SARS-CoV-2. The samples were drawn from the first 160 participants of the ongoing ImmuneRACE study and from about 1,200 subjects provided by 6 global collaborators.

Findings and caveats that apply to the study as a whole: The quantity of clinical and demographic metadata differed by source and by participant and was supplied without curation.

The germline V end is reduced by 1 base and the J end by 4 bases; junction bases left unmatched: 3. Reading from cysteine to phenylalanine, the CDR3 counts 15 amino acids. Only the CDR3 part of the read is kept: 45 bases, read in frame from the first base. For CDR1 and CDR2, the germline V gene lists SGHNT and YENEEA. At one collaborating source in Seattle, patients were enrolled during active infection and were followed longitudinally through the course of disease. Whole blood was collected in K2EDTA tubes by collaborating institutions according to the institutions' own protocols. Collaborator samples were shipped for TCRbeta analysis as frozen whole blood, isolated PBMCs, or DNA extracted from either sample type. The immunoSEQ Assay, a bias-controlled multiplex PCR, was used to amplify TCRbeta CDR3 regions from genomic DNA. The source study handled its data this way. Nucleated cell counts per sample were estimated from amplification of reference gene primers within the assay. Sequence reads were collapsed and filtered to measure the absolute abundance of every unique TCRbeta CDR3 rearrangement. For each sample, productive Simpson clonality was calculated as the square root of Simpson's diversity index over productive rearrangements. The table comes from immuneACCESS by way of TCRdb, which keeps in-frame sequences with V and J called. Part of the clones is missing from these tables; in studies checked, under half for an unresolved V gene and the rest for unknown reasons. V and J calls and clone size are as listed in that table; D and trimming were resolved from the DNA. For this sample there are tens of thousands of clones; about nine tenths appear just once. 5% to 7% of the sample rests with the top ten.

About this clone: It has no known antigen specificity. The input lacks base qualities; no much larger clone sits a single base away.

The chain links TRBV11-3 with TRBJ2-2; 7 bases in between match TRBD1. This sequence originates from a man between 18 and 35 years old with COVID-19, enrolled during active disease. Sequencing was done on a sample of peripheral blood. The CDR3 protein: CASSLGGQLTGELFF. The nucleotides read TGTGCCAGCAGCTTAGGGGGACAGCTCACCGGGGAGCTGTTTTTT.